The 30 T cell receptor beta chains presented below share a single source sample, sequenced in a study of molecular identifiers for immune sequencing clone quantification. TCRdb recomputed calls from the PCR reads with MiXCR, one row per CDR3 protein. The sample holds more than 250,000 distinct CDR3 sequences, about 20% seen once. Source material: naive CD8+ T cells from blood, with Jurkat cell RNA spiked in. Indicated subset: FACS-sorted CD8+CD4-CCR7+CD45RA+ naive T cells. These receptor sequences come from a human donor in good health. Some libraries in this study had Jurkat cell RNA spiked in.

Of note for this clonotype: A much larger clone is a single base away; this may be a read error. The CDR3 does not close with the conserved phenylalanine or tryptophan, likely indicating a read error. For the CDR3, the DNA is TGTGCCAGCAGCTTAGCACCGCAGGGGGAAGAGACCCAGTACTCC. Translating it yields CASSLAPQGEETQYS. V is TRBV7-9 and J is TRBJ2-5, with 7 positions matching TRBD1. The CDR3 length is 15 residues. V dropped 0 bases and J dropped 3; count of bases not matched to a gene: 4. CDR1 is SEHNR and CDR2 is FQNEAQ in the germline V gene (reference sequence).

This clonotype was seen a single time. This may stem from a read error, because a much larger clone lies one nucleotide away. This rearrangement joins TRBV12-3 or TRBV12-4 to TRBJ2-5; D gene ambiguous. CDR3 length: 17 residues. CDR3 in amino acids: CASSLKFLDQYQGTQYF. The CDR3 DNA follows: TGTGCCAGCAGTTTAAAATTTCTGGACCAGTACCAAGGGACCCAGTACTTC.

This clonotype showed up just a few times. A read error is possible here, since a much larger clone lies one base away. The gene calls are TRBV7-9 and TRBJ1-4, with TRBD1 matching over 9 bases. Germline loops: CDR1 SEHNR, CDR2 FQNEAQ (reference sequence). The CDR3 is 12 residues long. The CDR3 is CACRTGDEELFF. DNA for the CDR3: TGTGCCTGCCGGACAGGGGATGAAGAACTGTTTTTT.

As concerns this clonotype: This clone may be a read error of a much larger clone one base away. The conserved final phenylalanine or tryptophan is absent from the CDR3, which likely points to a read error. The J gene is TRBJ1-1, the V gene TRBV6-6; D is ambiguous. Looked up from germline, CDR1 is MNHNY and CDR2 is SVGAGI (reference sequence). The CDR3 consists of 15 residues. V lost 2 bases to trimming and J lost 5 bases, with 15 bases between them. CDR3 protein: CASSYTVGVMTEAFS. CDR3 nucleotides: TGTGCCAGCAGTTACACGGTCGGGGTGATGACTGAAGCTTTCTCT.

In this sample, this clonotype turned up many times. CDR3: CSAFGLAGSSYEQYF. CDR3 sequence (DNA): TGCAGTGCTTTTGGACTAGCGGGCAGCTCCTACGAGCAGTACTTC. The chain carries TRBV20-1 and TRBJ2-7; 11 bases agree with TRBD2. CDR1 and CDR2 (germline): DFQATT, SNEGSKA (reference sequence). The ends lost 5 bases at V and 0 bases at J; junction bases unmatched: 6. The CDR3 totals 15 residues.

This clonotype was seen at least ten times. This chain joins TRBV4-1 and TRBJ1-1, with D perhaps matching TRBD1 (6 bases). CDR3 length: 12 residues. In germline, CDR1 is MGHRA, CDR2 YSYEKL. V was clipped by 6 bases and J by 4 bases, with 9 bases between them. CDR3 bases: TGCGCCAGCAGGTCAGGGGTCACTGAAGCTTTCTTT. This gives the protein CASRSGVTEAFF.

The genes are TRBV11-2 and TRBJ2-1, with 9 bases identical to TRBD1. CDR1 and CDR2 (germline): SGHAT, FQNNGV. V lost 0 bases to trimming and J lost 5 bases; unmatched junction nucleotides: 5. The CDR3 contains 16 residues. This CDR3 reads CASSLDPGQGNNEQFF. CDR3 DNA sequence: TGTGCCAGCAGCTTAGATCCGGGACAGGGTAACAATGAGCAGTTCTTC.

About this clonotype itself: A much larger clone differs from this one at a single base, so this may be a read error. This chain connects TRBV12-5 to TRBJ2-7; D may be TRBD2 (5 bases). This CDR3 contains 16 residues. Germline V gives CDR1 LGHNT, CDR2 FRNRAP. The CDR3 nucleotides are TGTACTAGTGGTTTGGGCCCCCCCGAGCAAGGCTACGAGCAGTACTTC. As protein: CTSGLGPPEQGYEQYF.

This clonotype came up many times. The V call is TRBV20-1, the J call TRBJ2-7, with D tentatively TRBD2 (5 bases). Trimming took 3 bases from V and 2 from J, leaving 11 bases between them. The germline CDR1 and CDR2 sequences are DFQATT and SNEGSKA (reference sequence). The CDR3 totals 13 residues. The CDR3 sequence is CSASSTTPYEQYF. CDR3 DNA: TGCAGTGCTAGCTCGACTACGCCCTACGAGCAGTACTTC.

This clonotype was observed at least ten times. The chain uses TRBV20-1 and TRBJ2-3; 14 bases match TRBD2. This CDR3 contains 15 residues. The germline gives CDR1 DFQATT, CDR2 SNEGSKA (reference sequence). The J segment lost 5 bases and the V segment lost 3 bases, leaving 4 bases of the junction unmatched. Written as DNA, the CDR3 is TGCAGTGCTAGGGGACTAGCGGGAGTCGTAGATACGCAGTATTTT. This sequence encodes CSARGLAGVVDTQYF.

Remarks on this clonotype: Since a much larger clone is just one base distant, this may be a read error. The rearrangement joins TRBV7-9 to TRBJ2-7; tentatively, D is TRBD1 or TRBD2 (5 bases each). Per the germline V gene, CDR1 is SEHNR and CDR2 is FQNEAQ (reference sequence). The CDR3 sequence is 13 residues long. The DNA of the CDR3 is TGTGCCAGCAGCGGTAGGGGACCGTACGAGCAGTGCTTC. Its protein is CASSGRGPYEQCF.

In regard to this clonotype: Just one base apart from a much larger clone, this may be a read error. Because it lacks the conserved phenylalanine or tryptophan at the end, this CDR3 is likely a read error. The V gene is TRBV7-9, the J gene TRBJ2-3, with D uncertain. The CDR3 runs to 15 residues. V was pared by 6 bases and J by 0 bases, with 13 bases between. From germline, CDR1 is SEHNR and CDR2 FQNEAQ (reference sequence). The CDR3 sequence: CASSVWDTSTDTQYL. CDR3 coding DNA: TGTGCCAGCAGTGTTTGGGATACTAGCACAGATACGCAGTATCTT.

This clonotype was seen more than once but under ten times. DNA for the CDR3: TGTGCCAGTAAGGTGGCGGGGGGGAGCACAGATACGCAGTATTTT. This translates into CASKVAGGSTDTQYF. This sequence joins TRBV19 and TRBJ2-3; 9 positions agree with TRBD2. Unmatched junction bases numbered 5, after V lost 7 bases and J lost 0 bases. This CDR3 has 15 amino acids. Germline CDR1 reads LNHDA; CDR2 reads SQIVND (reference sequence).

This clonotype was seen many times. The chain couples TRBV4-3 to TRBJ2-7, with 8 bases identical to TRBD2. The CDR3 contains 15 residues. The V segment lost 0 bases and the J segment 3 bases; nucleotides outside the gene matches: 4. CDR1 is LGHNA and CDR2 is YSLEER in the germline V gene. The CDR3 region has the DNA TGCGCCAGCAGCCAAGAAACTAGCGGTCGCTACGAGCAGTACTTC. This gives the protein CASSQETSGRYEQYF.

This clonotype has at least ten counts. CDR3 nucleotide sequence: TGTGCCAGCAGTGAAGGCCCACTCCCCCCCCTAAACACTGAAGCTTTCTTT. Translation: CASSEGPLPPLNTEAFF. The chain employs TRBV2 and TRBJ1-1; no reliable D call. The CDR3 is 17 amino acids. Trimming left V 1 base short and J 2 bases short, with 17 bases between. Germline lookup yields CDR1 SNHLY and CDR2 FYNNEI.

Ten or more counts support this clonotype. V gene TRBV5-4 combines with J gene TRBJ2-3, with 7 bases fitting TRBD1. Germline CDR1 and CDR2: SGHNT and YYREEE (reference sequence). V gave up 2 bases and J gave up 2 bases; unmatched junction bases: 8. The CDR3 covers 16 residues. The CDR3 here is CASSFSGTDITDTQYF. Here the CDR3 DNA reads TGTGCCAGCAGCTTCTCCGGGACAGATATCACAGATACGCAGTATTTT.

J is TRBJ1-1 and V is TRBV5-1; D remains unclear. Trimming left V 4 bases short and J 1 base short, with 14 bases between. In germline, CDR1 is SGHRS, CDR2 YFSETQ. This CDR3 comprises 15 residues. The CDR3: CASSLEDGRNTEAFF. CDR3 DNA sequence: TGCGCCAGCAGCCTAGAAGATGGACGGAACACTGAAGCTTTCTTT.

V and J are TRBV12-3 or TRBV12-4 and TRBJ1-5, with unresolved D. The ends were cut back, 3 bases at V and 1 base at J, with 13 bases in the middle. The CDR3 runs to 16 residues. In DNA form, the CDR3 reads TGTGCCAGCAGTTTCGGGAGCATAGGGAGCAATCAGCCCCAGCATTTT. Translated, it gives CASSFGSIGSNQPQHF.

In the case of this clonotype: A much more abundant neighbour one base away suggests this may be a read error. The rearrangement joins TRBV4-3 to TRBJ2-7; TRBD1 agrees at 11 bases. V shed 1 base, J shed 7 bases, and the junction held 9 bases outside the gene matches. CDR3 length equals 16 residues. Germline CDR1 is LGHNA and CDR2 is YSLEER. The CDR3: CASSQVWGTGGDEQYF. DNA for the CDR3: TGCGCCAGCAGCCAAGTTTGGGGGACAGGGGGTGATGAGCAGTACTTC.

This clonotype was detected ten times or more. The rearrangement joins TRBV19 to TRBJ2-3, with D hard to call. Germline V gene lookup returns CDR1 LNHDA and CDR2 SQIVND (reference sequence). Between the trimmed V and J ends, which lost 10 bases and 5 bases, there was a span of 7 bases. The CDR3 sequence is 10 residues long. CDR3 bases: TGTGCCACCGAAGAAGATACGCAGTATTTT. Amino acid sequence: CATEEDTQYF.

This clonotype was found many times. For the CDR3, the DNA is TGCAGCGTTGAGGACCCCACTAGCGGCGACTCCTACAATGAGCAGTTCTTC. Translated, it gives CSVEDPTSGDSYNEQFF. This sequence joins TRBV29-1 and TRBJ2-1; 8 bases line up with TRBD2. Trimming cost V 3 bases and J 0 bases; bases outside gene matches: 10. Germline V gene lookup returns CDR1 SQVTM and CDR2 ANQGSEA. The CDR3 is made up of 17 amino acids.

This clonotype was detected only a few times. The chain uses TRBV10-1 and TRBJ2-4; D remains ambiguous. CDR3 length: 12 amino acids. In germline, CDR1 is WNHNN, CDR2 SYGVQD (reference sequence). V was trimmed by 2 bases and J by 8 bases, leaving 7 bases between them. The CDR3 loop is CASSEQSDIQYF. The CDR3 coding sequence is TGCGCCAGCAGTGAGCAAAGCGACATTCAGTACTTC.

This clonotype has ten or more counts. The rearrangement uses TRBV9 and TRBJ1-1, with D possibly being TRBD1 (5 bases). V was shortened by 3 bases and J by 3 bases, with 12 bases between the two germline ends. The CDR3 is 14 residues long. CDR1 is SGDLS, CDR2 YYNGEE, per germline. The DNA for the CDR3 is TGTGCCAGCAGCGCCGGACACCCGGACACTGAAGCTTTCTTT. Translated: CASSAGHPDTEAFF.

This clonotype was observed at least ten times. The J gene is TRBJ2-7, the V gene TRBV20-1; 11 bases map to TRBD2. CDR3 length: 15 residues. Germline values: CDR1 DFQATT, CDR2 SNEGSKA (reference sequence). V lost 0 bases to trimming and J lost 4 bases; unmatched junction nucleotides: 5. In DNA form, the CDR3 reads TGCAGTGCTAGAGATGAGCTAGCGGGGGGTTACGAGCAGTACTTC. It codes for CSARDELAGGYEQYF.

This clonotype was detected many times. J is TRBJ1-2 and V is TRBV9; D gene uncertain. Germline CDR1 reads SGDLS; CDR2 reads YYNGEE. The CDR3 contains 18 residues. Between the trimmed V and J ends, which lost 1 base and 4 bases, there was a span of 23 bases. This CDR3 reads CASSVNPLRAAKPYGYTF. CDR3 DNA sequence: TGTGCCAGCAGCGTAAACCCCCTCCGGGCCGCTAAACCCTATGGCTACACCTTC.

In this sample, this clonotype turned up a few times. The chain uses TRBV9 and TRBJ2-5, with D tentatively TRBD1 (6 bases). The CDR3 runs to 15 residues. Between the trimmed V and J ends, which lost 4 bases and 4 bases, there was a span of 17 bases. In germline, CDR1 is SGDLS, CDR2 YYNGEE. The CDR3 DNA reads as TGTGCCAGCAGCCCTCCAGGGGCCCTCCGAGAGACCCAGTACTTC. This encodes CASSPPGALRETQYF.

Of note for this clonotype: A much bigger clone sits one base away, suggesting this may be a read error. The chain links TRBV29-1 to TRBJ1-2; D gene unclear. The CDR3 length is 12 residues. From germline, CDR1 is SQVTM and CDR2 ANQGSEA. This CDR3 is CRVERESYGYTF. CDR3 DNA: TGCAGAGTTGAAAGAGAATCCTATGGCTACACCTTC.

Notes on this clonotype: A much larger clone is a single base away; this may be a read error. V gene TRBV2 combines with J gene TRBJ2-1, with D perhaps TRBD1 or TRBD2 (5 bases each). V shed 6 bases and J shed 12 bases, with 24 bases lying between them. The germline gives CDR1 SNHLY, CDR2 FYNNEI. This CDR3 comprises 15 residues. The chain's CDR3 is CASRELAGADSSQFF. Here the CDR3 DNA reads TGTGCCAGCAGAGAACTGGCCGGGGCTGACTCCTCGCAGTTCTTC.

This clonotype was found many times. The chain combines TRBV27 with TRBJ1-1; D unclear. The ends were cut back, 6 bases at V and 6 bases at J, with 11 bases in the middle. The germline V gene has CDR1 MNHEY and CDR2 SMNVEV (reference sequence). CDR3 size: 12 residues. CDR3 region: CASSNIASEAFF. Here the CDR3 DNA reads TGTGCCAGCAGCAATATCGCGTCTGAAGCTTTCTTT.

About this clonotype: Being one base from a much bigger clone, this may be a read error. The CDR3 DNA follows: TGTGCCAGCAGCGTAGCGAGTTCGGATTCACCCCTCCACTTT. Protein: CASSVASSDSPLHF. V is TRBV9 and J is TRBJ1-6; D is ambiguous. The CDR3 is 14 amino acids. CDR1 SGDLS and CDR2 YYNGEE come from the germline V gene. Trimming stripped 0 bases from V and 8 bases from J, with 9 bases between. Drawing the rest from reference TRBV9 and TRBJ1-6, the complete variable domain is DSGVTQTPKHLITATGQRVTLRCSPRSGDLSVYWYQQSLDQGLQFLIQYYNGEERAKGNILERFSAQQFPDLHSELNLSSLELGDSALYFCASSVASSDSPLHFGNGTRLTVT.